This paragraph reports one T cell receptor beta chain. The entry originates in a study of blood T cell repertoires in COVID-19. Study in general: COVID-19 samples from acute and convalescent phases originated in the United States, Italy and Spain. PBMCs, B-cell-depleted T cells, or T cells were the source of the cDNA or gDNA that made up the material.

CDR3 length: 14 amino acids. Trimming took off 5 bases at V and 2 bases at J, with 12 bases between the two ends. The germline gives CDR1 SGHDT, CDR2 YYEEEE. The table came from immunoSEQ multiplex PCR; TCRdb's copy has only in-frame clones and leaves some out. The sample yields 150,000 to 180,000 clones, about four fifths seen once. This clonotype was obtained from a woman aged 55-70 years with acute or convalescent COVID-19. The chain uses TRBV5-6 and TRBJ2-3; a weak D match, TRBD1 (6 bases). The specimen was peripheral blood. As DNA, the CDR3 is TGTGCCAGCAGAACAAGGGGGAACACAGATACGCAGTATTTT. This codes for CASRTRGNTDTQYF.